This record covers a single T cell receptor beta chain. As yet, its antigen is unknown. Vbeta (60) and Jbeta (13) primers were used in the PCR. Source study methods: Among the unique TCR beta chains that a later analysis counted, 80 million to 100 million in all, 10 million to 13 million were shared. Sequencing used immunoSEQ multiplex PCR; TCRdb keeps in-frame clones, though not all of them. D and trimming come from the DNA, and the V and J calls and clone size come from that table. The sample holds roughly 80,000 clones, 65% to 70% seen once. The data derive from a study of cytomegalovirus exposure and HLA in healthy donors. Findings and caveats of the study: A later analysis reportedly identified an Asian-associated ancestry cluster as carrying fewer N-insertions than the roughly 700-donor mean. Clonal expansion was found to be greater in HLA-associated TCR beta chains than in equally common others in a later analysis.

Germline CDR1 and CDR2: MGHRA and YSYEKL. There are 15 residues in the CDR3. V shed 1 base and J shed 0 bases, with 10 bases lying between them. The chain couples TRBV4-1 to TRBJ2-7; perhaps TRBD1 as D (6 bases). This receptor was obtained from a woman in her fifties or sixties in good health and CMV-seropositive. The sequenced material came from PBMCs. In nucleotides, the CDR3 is TGCGCCAGCAGCCAAGTCCGGACAGCCTCCTACGAGCAGTACTTC. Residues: CASSQVRTASYEQYF.